These 14 T cell receptor beta chains were sequenced from one sample in a study of blood T cell repertoires in COVID-19. Libraries were prepared by immunoSEQ multiplex PCR; TCRdb keeps only in-frame clonotypes and omits some of them. Counted here are roughly 250,000 clones, about 73% occurring once; the ten biggest clones make up 2.5% to 4%. The sample taken for sequencing was peripheral blood. These receptors came from a woman over 75 with acute or convalescent COVID-19.

This rearrangement joins TRBV3-1 (or the pseudogene TRBV3-2) to TRBJ2-7; 11 bases are a match to TRBD1. This CDR3 is 16 amino acids long. Germline assignment: CDR1 LGHDT and CDR2 YNNKEL (reference sequence). With V trimmed by 0 bases and J by 6 bases, 7 bases remained unmatched. CDR3 sequence: CASSQDLGTGGGEQYF. In DNA form, the CDR3 reads TGTGCCAGCAGCCAAGACCTTGGGACAGGGGGTGGCGAGCAGTACTTC.

The chain is built from TRBV19 and TRBJ1-5; 7 positions match TRBD1. CDR3 length equals 16 residues. The V gene's germline CDR1 is LNHDA and CDR2 SQIVND (reference sequence). The ends lost 4 bases at V and 2 bases at J; junction bases unmatched: 8. CDR3 nucleotides: TGTGCCAGTAGTACCCGACAGGGTAGGGGCAATCAGCCCCAGCATTTT. Translating gives CASSTRQGRGNQPQHF.

The chain links TRBV27 to TRBJ1-1; 8 bases agree with TRBD1. The CDR3 totals 14 residues. V shed 6 bases, J shed 7 bases, and the junction held 10 bases outside the gene matches. In germline, CDR1 is MNHEY, CDR2 SMNVEV (reference sequence). The chain's CDR3 is CASRNVGQAVEAFF. The CDR3 bases are TGTGCCAGCAGGAATGTGGGACAGGCTGTTGAAGCTTTCTTT.

The chain combines TRBV2 with TRBJ2-7; a weak D match, TRBD2 (6 bases). V lost 2 bases, J lost 0 bases, and 11 bases lay in between. The CDR3 contains 15 residues. The V gene's germline CDR1 is SNHLY and CDR2 FYNNEI. CDR3 loop: CASSERGGPSYEQYF. CDR3 DNA: TGTGCCAGCAGTGAAAGGGGAGGCCCCTCCTACGAGCAGTACTTC.

The gene calls are TRBV24-1 and TRBJ2-1, with D maybe TRBD1 (6 bases). The CDR3 loop spans 15 amino acids. Germline values: CDR1 KGHDR, CDR2 SFDVKD. V shed 4 bases and J shed 6 bases, with 15 bases lying between them. The CDR3 coding sequence is TGTGCCACCAGTGACTCAGGACAGAAAACCAATGAGCAGTTCTTC. This encodes CATSDSGQKTNEQFF.

This clone was seen a few times. J is TRBJ1-3 and V is TRBV18; maybe TRBD1 (5 bases). V dropped 3 bases and J dropped 0 bases, with 18 bases sitting between them. CDR3 length: 18 residues. The germline V gene encodes CDR1 KGHSH and CDR2 LQKENI. The CDR3 spells CASSPLTVNSASGNTIYF. CDR3 sequence (DNA): TGTGCCAGCTCACCTCTGACAGTTAACTCTGCCTCTGGAAACACCATATATTTT.

V is TRBV5-1 and J is TRBJ2-7; perhaps TRBD2 as D (5 bases). This CDR3 has 15 residues. CDR1 SGHRS and CDR2 YFSETQ come from the germline V gene. V was trimmed by 2 bases and J by 0 bases, leaving 12 bases between them. CDR3: CASSFSTGSSYEQYF. DNA of the CDR3: TGCGCCAGCAGCTTCTCGACGGGAAGCTCCTACGAGCAGTACTTC.

This clone came up a few times. The rearrangement links TRBV27 to TRBJ1-6, with 7 nucleotides matching TRBD1. Germline lookup yields CDR1 MNHEY and CDR2 SMNVEV (reference sequence). CDR3 length: 15 residues. With 4 bases clipped from V and 7 bases from J, the junction kept 7 bases outside the gene matches. Here the CDR3 DNA reads TGTGCCAGCAGTTCGGCAGGGGGAGTCAATTCACCCCTCCACTTT. Residues: CASSSAGGVNSPLHF.

The V and J genes are TRBV7-6 and TRBJ2-7; 7 nucleotides agree with TRBD1. CDR3 length: 12 amino acids. J gave up 9 bases and V 5 bases, and 7 bases lay outside the gene matches. Germline V gene data show CDR1 as SGHVS and CDR2 as FNYEAQ. CDR3 coding DNA: TGTGCCAGCAGCCTTGACAGGGCCCGGCAGTACTTC. Translation: CASSLDRARQYF.

The sample holds many counts of this clone. The rearrangement joins TRBV6-5 to TRBJ1-2; the D gene is possibly TRBD1 (6 bases). Germline V gene data show CDR1 as MNHEY and CDR2 as SVGAGI. This CDR3 has 13 amino acids. Trimming removed 8 bases at V and 6 bases at J, with 16 bases between. CDR3 protein: CASAPLTGNGYTF. DNA of the CDR3: TGTGCCAGCGCGCCCCTCACAGGGAATGGCTACACCTTC.

J is TRBJ1-2 and V is TRBV10-3; 7 nucleotides align to TRBD1. The CDR3 is 13 amino acids. The germline CDR1 and CDR2 sequences are ENHRY and SYGVKD. The V gene end was trimmed by 6 bases and the J gene end by 0 bases; junction bases not matched to a gene: 1. DNA for the CDR3: TGTGCCATCAGGGGACAGCCTAACTATGGCTACACCTTC. This translates into CAIRGQPNYGYTF.

The rearrangement joins TRBV14 to TRBJ1-2, with a tentative D call TRBD1 (6 bases). In germline, CDR1 is SGHDN, CDR2 FVKESK. The length of the CDR3 is 13 residues. V was shortened by 5 bases and J by 7 bases, with 14 bases between the two germline ends. The chain's CDR3 is CASSSQNRVGYTF. In DNA, the CDR3 is TGTGCCAGCAGCTCTCAAAACAGGGTTGGCTACACCTTC.

This chain joins TRBV28 and TRBJ1-5; 8 bases agree with TRBD1. Germline V lookup: CDR1 MDHEN, CDR2 SYDVKM. V gave up 6 bases and J gave up 3 bases; unmatched junction bases: 10. The CDR3 has 16 amino acids. The CDR3 bases are TGTGCCAGCAGGACCGTACAGGGGGTGGTCAATCAGCCCCAGCATTTT. Its translation: CASRTVQGVVNQPQHF.

The sample holds one count of this clone. For the CDR3, the DNA is TGCGCCAGCAGCCAAGATCTGTCGTTCCAAGGACAGGCCTGGAACACTGAAGCTTTCTTT. Encoded protein: CASSQDLSFQGQAWNTEAFF. V gene TRBV4-1 combines with J gene TRBJ1-1, with 7 bases fitting TRBD1. The CDR3 is made up of 20 amino acids. The J segment lost 1 base and the V segment lost 0 bases, leaving 17 bases of the junction unmatched. Germline V lookup: CDR1 MGHRA, CDR2 YSYEKL.